The next 25 T cell receptor beta chains were all read from a single sample in a study of shared clonotypes between healthy human individuals (dated by TCRdb to the early 2020s). Preparation of the library involved the immunoSEQ multiplex PCR assay. The table comes from immuneACCESS by way of TCRdb, which keeps in-frame sequences with V and J called. Part of the clones is missing from these tables; in studies checked, under half for an unresolved V gene and the rest for unknown reasons. The sample has some 1,100,000 clones on record, approximately 80% of them singletons. The ten most abundant clones make up under 0.6% of the sample. Sequencing was performed on memory CD4+ T cells from PBMCs. The cell subset or site label here, explained by the study, means: CD45RA-negative fraction. Every receptor here comes from a man aged 18 to 35 in good health. Some clones in this sample may be carry-over from other donors' samples.

V and J are TRBV18 and TRBJ1-4; maybe TRBD1 (6 bases). Trimming cost V 0 bases and J 7 bases, with 12 bases left between them. Per germline, CDR1 KGHSH and CDR2 LQKENI. This CDR3 comprises 15 residues. The CDR3 DNA is TGTGCCAGCTCACCACCCGGGGGGGCAGGTGAAAAACTGTTTTTT. It encodes CASSPPGGAGEKLFF.

The rearrangement joins TRBV2 to TRBJ1-4; D not resolved. The CDR3 contains 14 residues. CDR1 is SNHLY and CDR2 is FYNNEI in the germline V gene. The germline V and J ends were trimmed by 4 bases and 8 bases, with 14 bases remaining between them. CDR3 residues: CASSVVGTDEKLFF. The CDR3 DNA is TGTGCCAGCAGTGTGGTGGGAACCGACGAAAAACTGTTTTTT.

The chain joins TRBV7-9 to TRBJ2-3, with 10 bases aligning to TRBD1. This CDR3 has 15 residues. Per germline, CDR1 SEHNR and CDR2 FQNEAQ (reference sequence). V lost 5 bases to trimming and J lost 5 bases; unmatched junction nucleotides: 7. CDR3 sequence (DNA): TGTGCCAGCAGCCGTGGACAGGGGGATGGAGATACGCAGTATTTT. As protein: CASSRGQGDGDTQYF.

The chain combines TRBV6-6 with TRBJ2-5; TRBD1 is a possible D gene (6 bases). Trimming shortened V by 5 bases and J by 0 bases, and 13 bases separated the two germline ends. The CDR3 is 15 amino acids. The germline V gene has CDR1 MNHNY and CDR2 SVGAGI (reference sequence). CDR3 bases: TGTGCCAGCAGTCCCCGGGACACCAACCAAGAGACCCAGTACTTC. Translated, it gives CASSPRDTNQETQYF.

CDR3 DNA: TGTGCCAGCAGCGCTAGTCTGTATAGCAATCAGCCCCAGCATTTT. Amino acids: CASSASLYSNQPQHF. V usage is TRBV9 and J usage is TRBJ1-5; D is ambiguous. The V gene's germline CDR1 is SGDLS and CDR2 YYNGEE. Trimming left V 3 bases short and J 0 bases short, with 10 bases between. The CDR3 is 15 residues long.

As DNA, the CDR3 is TGTGCCAGCAGTTCTGACAGGGGGGGGAACACCATATATTTT. Amino acids: CASSSDRGGNTIYF. This chain links TRBV2 with TRBJ1-3; 9 nucleotides align to TRBD1. The CDR3 contains 14 residues. The J segment lost 7 bases and the V segment lost 5 bases, leaving 6 bases of the junction unmatched. The V gene's germline CDR1 is SNHLY and CDR2 FYNNEI.

About this clone: Other DNA sequences in the same sample also yield this CDR3. The chain combines TRBV9 with TRBJ2-1; 9 bases agree with TRBD2. The germline CDR1 and CDR2 sequences are SGDLS and YYNGEE. V shed 0 bases, J shed 6 bases, and the junction held 1 base outside the gene matches. The CDR3 loop spans 14 amino acids. The CDR3 here is CASSVALAGNEQFF. The CDR3, as DNA: TGTGCCAGCAGCGTAGCACTAGCGGGCAATGAGCAGTTCTTC. The variable domain in full, with the rest retrieved from reference TRBV9 and TRBJ2-1, is DSGVTQTPKHLITATGQRVTLRCSPRSGDLSVYWYQQSLDQGLQFLIQYYNGEERAKGNILERFSAQQFPDLHSELNLSSLELGDSALYFCASSVALAGNEQFFGPGTRLTVL.

Of note for this clone: The sample contains more than one DNA sequence encoding this CDR3. J is TRBJ2-2 and V is TRBV5-1; D unclear. The CDR3 extends over 15 amino acids. Germline V gene data show CDR1 as SGHRS and CDR2 as YFSETQ. Trimming removed 2 bases at V and 3 bases at J, with 11 bases between. The CDR3 DNA reads TGCGCCAGCAGCTTCGAAACTTCCGACACCGGGGAGCTGTTTTTT. Encoded protein: CASSFETSDTGELFF.

Of note for this clone: The sample contains more than one DNA sequence encoding this CDR3. The gene calls are TRBV5-1 and TRBJ1-3; no definite D call. The germline V and J ends were trimmed by 0 bases and 2 bases, with 6 bases remaining between them. The CDR3 contains 14 residues. In germline, CDR1 is SGHRS, CDR2 YFSETQ. CDR3 sequence reads: CASSLGQPGNTIYF. The CDR3 DNA follows: TGCGCCAGCAGCTTGGGGCAGCCTGGAAACACCATATATTTT.

This rearrangement joins TRBV10-3 to TRBJ2-5; 7 nucleotides agree with TRBD1. The CDR3 contains 13 residues. Germline CDR1 reads ENHRY; CDR2 reads SYGVKD. J gave up 2 bases and V 9 bases, and 6 bases lay outside the gene matches. The DNA for the CDR3 is TGTGCCATGCGACAGGGCCCTCAAGAGACCCAGTACTTC. It is translated as CAMRQGPQETQYF.

CDR3 nucleotides: TGTGCCAGCAGCTTAGAACACCGTCGCGCCAACCAAAGGGAAAAACTGTTTTTT. Protein: CASSLEHRRANQREKLFF. The genes are TRBV7-2 and TRBJ1-4; D gene uncertain. Trimming removed 1 base at V and 8 bases at J, with 23 bases between. The CDR3 runs 18 residues. CDR1 is SGHTA, CDR2 FQGNSA, per germline.

This clone was found a few times. V is TRBV6-4 and J is TRBJ2-7; D is possibly TRBD1 or TRBD2 (5 bases each). The CDR3 runs 13 residues. The germline V gene encodes CDR1 MRHNA and CDR2 SNTAGT. Trimming removed 3 bases at V and 6 bases at J, with 12 bases between. CDR3 amino acids: CASSEGPGTEQYF. CDR3 in DNA: TGTGCCAGCAGTGAGGGCCCAGGGACCGAGCAGTACTTC.

The rearrangement uses TRBV7-8 and TRBJ1-4; weak D call: TRBD1 (5 bases). The CDR3 has 13 residues. CDR1 is SGHVS and CDR2 is FQNEAQ in the germline V gene. V lost 7 bases and J 4 bases, leaving 10 bases between the germline ends. CDR3 protein: CASTDRLNEKLFF. CDR3 sequence (DNA): TGTGCCAGCACCGACAGACTTAATGAAAAACTGTTTTTT.

J is TRBJ1-1 and V is TRBV7-2; 7 nucleotides agree with TRBD1. Germline CDR1 SGHTA, CDR2 FQGNSA. This CDR3 region has 14 residues. Trimming took 5 bases from V and 8 from J; bases not matched to a gene: 11. The CDR3 nucleotides are TGTGCCAGCAGCCGACAAATCATACAGGGGGAAGCTTTCTTT. Translation: CASSRQIIQGEAFF.

In its sample, this clone was seen a few times. DNA of the CDR3: TGTGCCAGCAGCAATGGGGGCCTTCTTGGCGAGCAGTACTTC. This encodes CASSNGGLLGEQYF. The chain uses TRBV5-4 and TRBJ2-7, with D perhaps TRBD1 (6 bases). This CDR3 comprises 14 residues. Germline V gene sequence: CDR1 SGHNT, CDR2 YYREEE (reference sequence). Trimming took 4 bases from V and 6 from J, leaving 17 bases between them.

The chain links TRBV7-3 to TRBJ2-5; TRBD1 aligns across 7 bases. This CDR3 region has 15 residues. Per the germline V gene, CDR1 is SGHTA and CDR2 is FQGTGA. The ends lost 2 bases at V and 1 base at J; junction bases unmatched: 4. CDR3 nucleotides: TGTGCCAGCAGCTTAGGGACAGACTCCCAAGAGACCCAGTACTTC. It encodes CASSLGTDSQETQYF.

This clone was picked up a small number of times. This chain uses TRBV28 with TRBJ1-2; D ambiguous. This CDR3 is built from 15 residues. With 2 bases removed from V and 1 base from J, the gap between germline ends came to 11 bases. Germline CDR1 MDHEN, CDR2 SYDVKM. CDR3 coding DNA: TGTGCCAGCAGTTTACTTAGAGGGAATAACTATGGCTACACCTTC. Its protein is CASSLLRGNNYGYTF.

J is TRBJ2-7 and V is TRBV11-1, with a possible D match to TRBD2 (5 bases). Between the trimmed V and J ends, which lost 4 bases and 8 bases, there was a span of 15 bases. The germline CDR1 and CDR2 sequences are SGHAT and FQDESV (reference sequence). This CDR3 has 13 amino acids. CDR3 nucleotide sequence: TGTGCCAGCAGCTCGAGGGTGTTGGGCCAGCAGTACTTC. Translating it yields CASSSRVLGQQYF. Looking up the rest from reference TRBV11-1 and TRBJ2-7 gives the full variable domain: EAEVAQSPRYKITEKSQAVAFWCDPISGHATLYWYRQILGQGPELLVQFQDESVVDDSQLPKDRFSAERLKGVDSTLKIQPAELGDSAMYLCASSSRVLGQQYFGPGTRLTVT.

The chain links TRBV9 to TRBJ2-3; TRBD2 is a possible D gene (5 bases). CDR3 length: 15 amino acids. The germline V gene encodes CDR1 SGDLS and CDR2 YYNGEE. With 3 bases removed from V and 6 bases from J, the gap between germline ends came to 17 bases. CDR3 nucleotide sequence: TGTGCCAGCAGCGGAGGACTCCAACAACTTGATACGCAGTATTTT. It translates to CASSGGLQQLDTQYF.

This chain links TRBV23-1 with TRBJ2-2; 10 nucleotides line up with TRBD2. TRBV23-1 qualifies as an ORF whose function is uncertain. This CDR3 region has 17 residues. V was pared by 0 bases and J by 4 bases, with 5 bases of the junction left unmatched. The CDR3 region is CASSQSEAGGPTGELFF. CDR3 in DNA: TGCGCCAGCAGTCAATCGGAAGCGGGGGGGCCCACCGGGGAGCTGTTTTTT.

This clone occurred a few times. V gene TRBV25-1 combines with J gene TRBJ2-2; 11 bases agree with TRBD2. Germline loops: CDR1 MGHDK, CDR2 SYGVNS. The CDR3 has 15 amino acids. V dropped 8 bases and J dropped 5; count of bases not matched to a gene: 7. The CDR3 loop is CASGPTSGTTGELFF. As DNA, the CDR3 is TGTGCCAGCGGGCCGACTAGCGGGACAACCGGGGAGCTGTTTTTT.

The chain employs TRBV7-3 and TRBJ2-7, with TRBD1 matching over 8 bases. Germline values: CDR1 SGHTA, CDR2 FQGTGA. J lost 6 bases, V lost 5 bases, and 9 bases had no gene match. CDR3 length: 14 residues. CDR3 sequence (DNA): TGTGCCAGCAGCCTGACAGGGGCCCCTCCCGAGCAGTACTTC. Translated, it gives CASSLTGAPPEQYF.

This clone has only a few counts. In DNA, the CDR3 is TGTGCCAGCAATCGCGGAGCAGAAGCTTTCTTT. Translated: CASNRGAEAFF. V usage is TRBV5-6 and J usage is TRBJ1-1, with no clear D. CDR3 size: 11 residues. The V end was cut by 6 bases, the J end by 8 bases, with 11 bases between. Germline V lookup: CDR1 SGHDT, CDR2 YYEEEE.

This clone was seen a few times. The rearrangement uses TRBV5-1 and TRBJ2-3; D gene uncertain. With 2 bases removed from V and 4 bases from J, the gap between germline ends came to 11 bases. CDR1 SGHRS and CDR2 YFSETQ come from the germline V gene. The CDR3 spans 14 residues. The CDR3 DNA follows: TGCGCCAGCAGCTTTCGCCCTGCCGCAGATACGCAGTATTTT. Translated, it gives CASSFRPAADTQYF. Full variable domain (rest looked up from reference TRBV5-1 and TRBJ2-3): KAGVTQTPRYLIKTRGQQVTLSCSPISGHRSVSWYQQTPGQGLQFLFEYFSETQRNKGNFPGRFSGRQFSNSRSEMNVSTLELGDSALYLCASSFRPAADTQYFGPGTRLTVL.

This clone was picked up one time. The gene calls are TRBV18 and TRBJ2-7, with D possibly TRBD1 on 5 matching bases. Germline CDR1 and CDR2: KGHSH and LQKENI. Trimming removed 2 bases from V and 5 bases from J, with 13 bases in between. This CDR3 has 14 residues. CDR3 protein: CASSPGQGFDEQYF. CDR3 bases: TGTGCCAGCTCACCAGGGCAGGGTTTCGACGAGCAGTACTTC.